Here is one TCR beta chain with its context. The specificity of this receptor is unknown. Base qualities are not at hand, and no much larger clone is one base apart. Per the germline V gene (reference sequence), DFQATT is the CDR1 and SNEGSKA is the CDR2. The CDR3 goes from the cysteine to the phenylalanine over 15 residues. Kept here is only the CDR3 DNA, which spans 45 bases and is read in frame from base 1. Here V drops 4 bases and J drops 2 bases, and the junction holds 8 bases not matched to any gene. These data belong to a study of T-cell memory formation after mild COVID-19 (dated by TCRdb to the early 2020s). Describing the broader study: TCR sequence clusters from the two donors were largely donor specific. The cohort was made up of two young adult volunteers, one female and one male, who were previously healthy. Longitudinal TCRalpha and TCRbeta repertoire sequencing tracked T-cell clones expanding and contracting after mild COVID-19 in a couple of donors.

What the authors observed across the whole study: Only a couple of mild cases were covered in the study, and larger cohorts including severe cases with pre-infection samples were considered necessary. Some responding clones were detected in pre-infection memory, suggesting pre-existing cross-reactive memory T cells joined the SARS-CoV-2 response. Contracting CD4+ clones appeared mostly in the CM and EM memory subsets, whereas CD8+ clones were enriched in EMRA. Clones that contracted from day 15 to 85 showed balanced CD4/CD8 phenotypes, whereas a second wave of clones that expanded from day 15 to 37 leaned towards CD4+. SARS-CoV-2 specificity of the second-wave clones peaking on day 37 was not confirmed.

Reads for this sample came from an Illumina NovaSeq 6000. Using 5'RACE with constant-segment primers, TCRalpha and TCRbeta cDNA libraries were constructed, with sample barcodes and unique molecular identifiers added in the process. Trizol reagent was used to extract RNA from every sample. Amplification of the libraries took two PCR steps, and the second step added a second sample barcode plus Illumina TruSeq adapters. Sequencing of libraries was performed on an Illumina NovaSeq with 2 x 150 bp paired-end reads. As for how the authors treated the data: With migec v1.2.7, reads were demultiplexed and then collapsed into UMI-guided consensus sequences. Using mixcr v2.1.11, UMI consensuses were aligned to TRA and TRB V and J templates and then assembled into clonotypes. Expanded or contracted clonotypes were those called significant by both edgeR and NoisET, with noise models trained on biological replicates. For edgeR calls, a false discovery rate-adjusted p below 0.01 and a log2 fold-change threshold of 1 were applied. PCA with hierarchical clustering of max-normalized trajectories of the 1000 most abundant clonotypes was used as exploratory dynamics analysis. Separately sequenced CD4+ and CD8+ repertoires were used to assign the CD4 or CD8 phenotype of responding clones. TCRdb trimmed the raw reads at Q25, called clones with MiXCR and kept productive beta chains. Rows are combined by CDR3 protein, so each entry shows the most common genes and DNA. It is TCRdb's table, rather than the study itself, that gives the V and J calls and clone size. The sample records fewer than 500,000 distinct CDR3 sequences, more than 20% of which are singletons. The ten largest clonotypes hold under 15% of the sample.

Ficoll-Paque density gradient centrifugation was used to isolate PBMCs. Sequencing was carried out using PBMCs or a T cell subset sorted from them (not recorded which). This chain is built from TRBV20-1 and TRBJ2-5; 9 nucleotides in the junction match TRBD2. This clonotype originated in an adult woman who had mild COVID-19 (a few samples of this study predate the infection). The sample titles of this study are shuffled in the database, so cell type and time point are left out; the donor was told from shared clones. The nucleotide sequence reads TGCAGTGCTAAGCGGGCGGGGGGGGCACAAGAGACCCAGTACTTC. It translates to CSAKRAGGAQETQYF.